The 2 T cell receptor beta chains in this list originate from one sample, sequenced in a study of blood T cell repertoires in COVID-19. This table comes from immunoSEQ multiplex PCR, and its TCRdb copy is limited to in-frame clones, with some not included. The sample comprises about 200,000 clones, 80% to 95% of which are singletons, and around 0.53% rests with the top ten. Sequenced sample: peripheral blood. The receptors come from a man aged 45-60 years with acute or convalescent COVID-19.

In its sample, this clone was seen once. J is TRBJ1-5 and V is TRBV30; the D is unclear. The CDR3 length is 14 residues. V shed 0 bases and J shed 5 bases, with 11 bases lying between them. Germline assignment: CDR1 GTSNPN and CDR2 SVGIG (reference sequence). The CDR3 bases are TGTGCCTGGAGTGTAGGAGGAAGATATCAGCCCCAGCATTTT. It yields the protein CAWSVGGRYQPQHF.

V and J are TRBV30 and TRBJ1-4, with D unresolved. Germline V gives CDR1 GTSNPN, CDR2 SVGIG (reference sequence). V was shortened by 1 base and J by 7 bases, with 13 bases between the two germline ends. This CDR3 has 14 amino acids. This CDR3 is CAWSAKGRVEKLFF. For the CDR3, the DNA is TGTGCCTGGAGTGCGAAAGGGAGGGTTGAAAAACTGTTTTTT. The full variable domain, with the rest looked up from reference TRBV30 and TRBJ1-4, is SQTIHQWPATLVQPVGSPLSLECTVEGTSNPNLYWYRQAAGRGLQLLFYSVGIGQISSEVPQNLSASRPQDRQFILSSKKLLLSDSGFYLCAWSAKGRVEKLFFGSGTQLSVL.